This record covers a single T cell receptor (beta chain). This clone showed up just once. There is no known antigen for this receptor. No base-level quality is on record; no much larger clone is a single base apart. The data belong to a study of T cell changes during pregnancy in multiple sclerosis (dated by TCRdb to between 2018 and 2020). As for the study more broadly: Changes in the T cell repertoire over the course of pregnancy were examined in this study in women with multiple sclerosis.

CDR1 and CDR2 were assigned from the germline V gene as SGDLS and YYNGEE. V and J are trimmed by 2 bases and 5 bases, and the gene matches miss 6 bases of the junction. Spanning cysteine to phenylalanine, the CDR3 consists of 15 amino acids. Left in the record is the CDR3 DNA by itself, 45 bases read in frame from the first base. The library was made by the immunoSEQ multiplex PCR assay. The table was pulled from immuneACCESS by TCRdb, which kept in-frame rearrangements only. Such tables lose some clones; where checked, under half of the loss comes from unresolved V genes, and the rest has no known cause. The sample records tens of thousands of clones, around 90% of which are singletons. Of the sample, over 3.5% is held by the ten largest clones.

The clonotype originates from a female donor in good health, enrolled as a control in a pregnancy study. The chain links TRBV9 with TRBJ2-2, with 7 junctional bases fitting TRBD2. The material sequenced was peripheral blood, taken after pregnancy. The CDR3 protein is CASSVLLGGTGELFF. The DNA sequence follows: TGTGCCAGCAGCGTGCTCCTGGGGGGGACCGGGGAGCTGTTTTTT. When the CDR3 is completed using the reference TRBV9 and TRBJ2-2 genes on either side, the full variable domain is DSGVTQTPKHLITATGQRVTLRCSPRSGDLSVYWYQQSLDQGLQFLIQYYNGEERAKGNILERFSAQQFPDLHSELNLSSLELGDSALYFCASSVLLGGTGELFFGEGSRLTVL.